A single sample is the source of the 23 T cell receptor beta chains below, sequenced in a study of metastatic and nonmetastatic thyroid tumors. Thyroid surgery was performed in patients who had received no treatment beforehand. TCRdb re-analyzed the PCR reads through MiXCR. The sample holds over 20,000 clones; approximately 25% are singletons and the top ten take about 20%. Sequencing was carried out using blood. The receptors shown here come from a female donor with papillary thyroid cancer or a benign thyroid nodule (not recorded which). Some clones in this sample may be carry-over from other donors' samples.

Many counts were recorded for this clone. The V gene is TRBV24-1, the J gene TRBJ2-3, with D perhaps matching TRBD1 or TRBD2 (5 bases each). The V end was cut by 5 bases, the J end by 5 bases, with 13 bases between. Germline loops: CDR1 KGHDR, CDR2 SFDVKD. The CDR3 contains 14 residues. CDR3 in amino acids: CATSGGAEVDTQYF. The CDR3 DNA is TGTGCCACCAGTGGAGGGGCGGAAGTAGATACGCAGTATTTT.

V is TRBV9 and J is TRBJ2-5, with TRBD1 as a possible D gene (6 bases). With 4 bases removed from V and 5 bases from J, the gap between germline ends came to 15 bases. This CDR3 region has 14 residues. Germline CDR1 SGDLS, CDR2 YYNGEE. The CDR3 protein is CASSPGDDTETQYF. The CDR3 DNA reads as TGTGCCAGCAGCCCAGGGGACGATACTGAGACCCAGTACTTC.

This clone is medium-sized (0.01 to 0.1%) within its sample. The identical CDR3 is also encoded by other nucleotide sequences in the sample. The chain is built from TRBV6-9 and TRBJ2-6; D uncertain. The CDR3 loop spans 21 amino acids. Trimming took 2 bases from V and 0 from J, leaving 23 bases between them. Germline CDR1 and CDR2: MNHGY and SVAAGI. The CDR3 sequence: CASSYQRLYGRRFSGANVLTF. As DNA, the CDR3 is TGTGCCAGCAGTTATCAAAGATTGTATGGGCGGCGATTCTCTGGGGCCAACGTCCTGACTTTC.

CDR3 region: CAWSVGGAGELFF. Here the CDR3 DNA reads TGTGCCTGGAGTGTAGGAGGGGCCGGGGAGCTGTTTTTT. The chain has TRBV30 and TRBJ2-2, with D perhaps TRBD2 (6 bases). The CDR3 contains 13 residues. The V end lost 0 bases, the J end lost 6 bases, and 8 bases lay between the germline ends. Germline assignment: CDR1 GTSNPN and CDR2 SVGIG (reference sequence).

This clone was observed many times. This chain connects TRBV28 to TRBJ1-1, with a possible D match to TRBD1 (5 bases). There are 13 residues in the CDR3. From germline, CDR1 is MDHEN and CDR2 SYDVKM. Between the trimmed V and J ends, which lost 4 bases and 8 bases, there was a span of 14 bases. CDR3 DNA: TGTGCCAGCAGTTCCCCTATCGGGACCGAAGCTTTCTTT. Translated: CASSSPIGTEAFF.

This clone was recorded many times. This may come from a read error, since a much larger clone is one base off. The same CDR3 also results from other DNA sequences found in this sample. This chain joins TRBV13 and TRBJ2-7; 9 bases agree with TRBD1. CDR3 length: 16 amino acids. CDR1 is PRHDT and CDR2 is FYEKMQ in the germline V gene (reference sequence). CDR3 nucleotide sequence: TGTGCCAGCAGCTTGCAACCCGGGACAGGGAGTCACGAGCAGTGCTTC. Its protein product is CASSLQPGTGSHEQCF.

Points on this clone: The CDR3 does not close with the conserved phenylalanine or tryptophan, likely indicating a read error. V and J are TRBV6-5 and TRBJ2-3; no clear D. CDR1 is MNHEY and CDR2 is SVGAGI in the germline V gene. The V and J ends lost 10 bases and 2 bases respectively, with 22 bases between them. CDR3 length: 16 amino acids. This CDR3 reads CAMSYTRPRNTDTQYI. Written as DNA, the CDR3 is TGTGCCATGAGTTACACCCGCCCTAGAAACACAGATACGCAGTATATT.

Many counts were recorded for this clone. A much larger clone sits a single nucleotide away, making a read error possible. CDR3 coding DNA: TGTGCCAGCAGTTACTTCGTCCCAAGCGGGAGCAATCAGCCCCAGCATTTT. Its protein is CASSYFVPSGSNQPQHF. The gene calls are TRBV6-2 or TRBV6-3 and TRBJ1-5; D not certain. The CDR3 loop spans 17 amino acids. CDR1 MNHEY and CDR2 SVGEGT come from the germline V gene. The V end lost 1 base, the J end lost 1 base, and 14 bases lay between the germline ends.

This clone rates as hyperexpanded. This sequence joins TRBV6-1 and TRBJ1-5; D unresolved. The CDR3 runs to 14 residues. V was clipped by 5 bases and J by 0 bases, with 8 bases between them. In germline, CDR1 is MNHNS, CDR2 SASEGT. Here the CDR3 reads CASSFSFSNQPQHF. DNA for the CDR3: TGTGCCAGCAGTTTCAGCTTTAGCAATCAGCCCCAGCATTTT.

This clone has at least ten counts. This rearrangement joins TRBV6-1 to TRBJ1-4, with 11 positions matching TRBD1. J gave up 8 bases and V 3 bases, and 2 bases lay outside the gene matches. CDR1 is MNHNS, CDR2 SASEGT, per germline. The CDR3 contains 14 residues. CDR3 in DNA: TGTGCCAGCAGTGAGGACAGGGGGCGGGAAAAACTGTTTTTT. This gives the protein CASSEDRGREKLFF.

This clone is labeled medium-sized. The chain joins TRBV19 to TRBJ2-1, with 11 bases identical to TRBD2. J gave up 6 bases and V 3 bases, and 7 bases lay outside the gene matches. CDR1 LNHDA and CDR2 SQIVND come from the germline V gene (reference sequence). CDR3 length equals 16 residues. This CDR3 is CASSMTSGTGSNEQFF. For the CDR3, the DNA is TGTGCCAGTAGTATGACTAGCGGGACCGGGAGCAATGAGCAGTTCTTC. Using reference TRBV19 and TRBJ2-1 for the parts outside the CDR3, the full variable domain is DGGITQSPKYLFRKEGQNVTLSCEQNLNHDAMYWYRQDPGQGLRLIYYSQIVNDFQKGDIAEGYSVSREKKESFPLTVTSAQKNPTAFYLCASSMTSGTGSNEQFFGPGTRLTVL.

This clone was detected many times. The rearrangement uses TRBV3-1 and TRBJ1-5, with D unclear. Trimming removed 0 bases at V and 6 bases at J, with 12 bases between. This CDR3 spans 15 amino acids. CDR1 and CDR2 (germline): LGHDT, YNNKEL (reference sequence). The CDR3 region has the DNA TGTGCCAGCAGCCAAGATTCGCGAGGCCGTCAGCCCCAGCATTTT. Protein product: CASSQDSRGRQPQHF. Based on the CDR3 plus reference TRBV3-1 and TRBJ1-5, the full variable domain is DTAVSQTPKYLVTQMGNDKSIKCEQNLGHDTMYWYKQDSKKFLKIMFSYNNKELIINETVPNRFSPKSPDKAHLNLHINSLELGDSAVYFCASSQDSRGRQPQHFGDGTRLSIL.

In its sample, this clone was seen many times. This chain connects TRBV6-1 to TRBJ2-7; TRBD1 aligns across 10 bases. From germline, CDR1 is MNHNS and CDR2 SASEGT. The CDR3 length is 14 residues. The V segment lost 6 bases and the J segment 6 bases; nucleotides outside the gene matches: 8. The CDR3 sequence is CASRGRDRGGEQYF. DNA of the CDR3: TGTGCCAGCAGGGGCCGGGACAGGGGTGGCGAGCAGTACTTC.

The gene calls are TRBV6-5 and TRBJ1-4; D is ambiguous. This CDR3 has 15 residues. CDR1 MNHEY and CDR2 SVGAGI come from the germline V gene. V lost 6 bases and J lost 3, with 14 bases in between. The CDR3 spells CASRLRRSPNEKLFF. The CDR3, as DNA: TGTGCCAGCAGACTGCGCCGATCACCTAATGAAAAACTGTTTTTT.

This clone was found many times. This sequence joins TRBV15 and TRBJ2-3; 14 nucleotides match TRBD2. This CDR3 region has 17 residues. From germline, CDR1 is LNHNV and CDR2 YYDKDF (reference sequence). Trimming removed 3 bases from V and 4 bases from J; junction bases left unmatched: 6. CDR3 sequence reads: CATSRGTSGSLADTQYF. CDR3 nucleotides: TGTGCCACCAGCAGGGGGACTAGCGGGAGTTTGGCAGATACGCAGTATTTT.

This clone has a count of ten or more. The CDR3 coding sequence is TGTGCCAGCAGTTACTCGAGGGGAGGGAATTCACCCCTCCACTTT. It translates to CASSYSRGGNSPLHF. This chain links TRBV6-5 with TRBJ1-6; D possibly corresponds to TRBD1 (5 bases). Germline values: CDR1 MNHEY, CDR2 SVGAGI. CDR3 size: 15 residues. The V end was cut by 0 bases, the J end by 7 bases, with 10 bases between.

This clone was seen ten or more times. The chain has TRBV3-1 and TRBJ2-2; 10 bases match TRBD1. The germline gives CDR1 LGHDT, CDR2 YNNKEL (reference sequence). This CDR3 is built from 14 residues. Losses at the gene ends were 7 bases for V and 7 bases for J; bases not matched to a gene: 6. This CDR3 reads CASIRGQGIGELFF. The CDR3, as DNA: TGTGCCAGCATCAGGGGACAGGGGATCGGGGAGCTGTTTTTT.

The J gene is TRBJ2-1, the V gene TRBV19, with 8 bases identical to TRBD1. CDR1 and CDR2 from the germline V gene are LNHDA and SQIVND (reference sequence). This CDR3 region has 16 residues. J was trimmed by 4 bases and V by 6 bases; bases with no gene match: 11. CDR3 nucleotide sequence: TGTGCCAGTAGCCCAGTCAACAGGGGGAATTACAATGAGCAGTTCTTC. Translated, it gives CASSPVNRGNYNEQFF.

This clone was detected ten times or more. The rearrangement links TRBV25-1 to TRBJ2-7; D unresolved. V lost 3 bases and J 5 bases, leaving 5 bases between the germline ends. Germline V gives CDR1 MGHDK, CDR2 SYGVNS. This CDR3 has 11 residues. DNA of the CDR3: TGTGCCAGCAGTGACTGGGACGAGCAGTACTTC. Its protein product is CASSDWDEQYF.

The V and J genes are TRBV24-1 and TRBJ1-2, with unresolved D. The V and J ends lost 5 bases and 6 bases respectively, with 12 bases between them. Germline CDR1 and CDR2: KGHDR and SFDVKD. The CDR3 covers 13 residues. The CDR3 here is CATSAAVGNGYTF. The CDR3 DNA is TGTGCCACCAGTGCAGCGGTGGGCAATGGCTACACCTTC.

This clone has a handful of counts. The rearrangement links TRBV27 to TRBJ2-3; TRBD2 agrees at 12 bases. The junction had 4 bases not matched to a gene; V was cut back by 7 bases and J by 5 bases. This CDR3 contains 14 residues. Germline V lookup: CDR1 MNHEY, CDR2 SMNVEV (reference sequence). The CDR3 DNA sequence: TGTGCCAGCACGCTAGCGGGAGGGAGAGATACGCAGTATTTT. The encoded protein is CASTLAGGRDTQYF.

This clone was recorded at least ten times. The V gene is TRBV11-2, the J gene TRBJ2-3; TRBD1 might be the D (6 bases). V was cut by 2 bases and J by 0 bases, with 12 bases left in between. This CDR3 comprises 16 residues. CDR1 and CDR2 from the germline V gene are SGHAT and FQNNGV. CDR3 sequence reads: CASSLIWTDSTDTQYF. The CDR3 bases are TGTGCCAGCAGCTTAATTTGGACAGACAGCACAGATACGCAGTATTTT. The full variable domain, in which reference TRBV11-2 and TRBJ2-3 provide the parts outside the CDR3, is EAGVAQSPRYKIIEKRQSVAFWCNPISGHATLYWYQQILGQGPKLLIQFQNNGVVDDSQLPKDRFSAERLKGVDSTLKIQPAKLEDSAVYLCASSLIWTDSTDTQYFGPGTRLTVL.

The chain has TRBV5-1 and TRBJ2-7, with a weak D call TRBD1 (6 bases). V lost 1 base and J lost 5, with 10 bases in between. The CDR3 consists of 13 residues. In germline, CDR1 is SGHRS, CDR2 YFSETQ. The CDR3 spells CASSLTYRDEQYF. The DNA of the CDR3 is TGCGCCAGCAGCTTGACCTACAGGGACGAGCAGTACTTC.